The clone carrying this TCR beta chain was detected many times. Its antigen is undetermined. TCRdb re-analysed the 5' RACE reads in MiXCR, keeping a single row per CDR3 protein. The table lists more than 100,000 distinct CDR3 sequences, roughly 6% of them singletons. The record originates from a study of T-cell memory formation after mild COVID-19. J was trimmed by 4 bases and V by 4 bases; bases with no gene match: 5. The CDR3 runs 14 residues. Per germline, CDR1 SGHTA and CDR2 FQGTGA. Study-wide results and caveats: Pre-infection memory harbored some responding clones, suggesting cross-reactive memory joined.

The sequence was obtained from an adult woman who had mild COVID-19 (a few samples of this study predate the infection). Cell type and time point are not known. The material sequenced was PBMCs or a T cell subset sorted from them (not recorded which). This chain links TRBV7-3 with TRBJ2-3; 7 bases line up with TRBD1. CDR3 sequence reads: CASSSQGGADTQYF. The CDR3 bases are TGTGCCAGCAGCTCCCAAGGGGGCGCAGATACGCAGTATTTT.